This record concerns one T cell receptor (beta chain) sequence. Germline assignment: CDR1 GTSNPN and CDR2 SVGIG (reference sequence). There are 13 residues in the CDR3. Trimming removed 2 bases from V and 1 base from J, with 8 bases in between. Assay used: immunoSEQ multiplex PCR; TCRdb lists only in-frame clones, some missing. The table includes 130,000 or so clones, over 85% detected once. This sample stems from a study of T cell responses to AZD1222 COVID-19 vaccine. The V gene is TRBV30, the J gene TRBJ1-1, with unresolved D. This specimen was peripheral blood, taken on day 0 of AZD1222 vaccination. This TCR derives from an adult in good health. The CDR3 reads CAWSSNTNTEAFF. In DNA form, the CDR3 reads TGTGCCTGGAGTTCCAACACGAACACTGAAGCTTTCTTT.